This T cell receptor (beta chain) derives from a study of T cell changes during pregnancy in multiple sclerosis. Repertoires were generated with immunoSEQ multiplex PCR, while TCRdb's copy carries only in-frame clones and drops some. Altogether about 100,000 clones are present, 90% to 95% being singletons, with the ten largest covering roughly 0.9%. Here the sequenced sample was peripheral blood, taken before pregnancy. This TCR was sampled from a female donor with multiple sclerosis, enrolled in a pregnancy study.

CDR3 residues: CASTWGGAYNEQFF. Here the CDR3 DNA reads TGTGCCAGTACCTGGGGGGGAGCCTACAATGAGCAGTTCTTC. The rearrangement joins TRBV19 to TRBJ2-1; 7 bases agree with TRBD2. Trimming removed 7 bases from V and 2 bases from J; junction bases left unmatched: 5. The CDR3 loop spans 14 amino acids. Germline CDR1 LNHDA, CDR2 SQIVND (reference sequence).